Shown below are 26 T cell receptor beta chains from a single sample sequenced in a study of blood T cells in healthy people across ages. Together with a sample-barcoded 5' primer, a J-beta primer mix was included in a second PCR lasting 7 to 11 cycles. One entry per CDR3 protein, called by TCRdb with MiXCR from the 5' RACE reads. The sample lists roughly 900,000 distinct CDR3 sequences; about 44% were seen once. The sequencing sample was made of blood. These receptors were collected from a man aged 25 to 45 in good health.

This clonotype has at least ten counts. The chain recombines TRBV29-1 with TRBJ2-7, with D possibly being TRBD1 (5 bases). CDR1 SQVTM and CDR2 ANQGSEA come from the germline V gene. V was clipped by 6 bases and J by 3 bases, with 9 bases between them. The CDR3 covers 11 residues. CDR3 DNA sequence: TGCAGCGTCGTACAGGACTACGAGCAGTACTTC. Protein sequence: CSVVQDYEQYF.

This sequence joins TRBV5-5 and TRBJ2-7; 10 bases fit TRBD2. CDR1 is SGHKS and CDR2 is YYEKEE in the germline V gene (reference sequence). The V and J ends lost 5 bases and 2 bases, in that order; junction bases with no gene match: 7. This CDR3 comprises 15 residues. This CDR3 reads CASSVTSGLTYEQYF. In DNA, the CDR3 is TGTGCCAGCAGTGTGACTAGCGGGCTGACCTACGAGCAGTACTTC.

The chain combines TRBV27 with TRBJ2-5; TRBD2 might be the D (6 bases). There are 15 residues in the CDR3. The V gene lost 2 bases and the J gene lost 2 bases, with 12 bases spanning the gap. The germline V gene has CDR1 MNHEY and CDR2 SMNVEV (reference sequence). This chain's CDR3 is CASSLIRTTQETQYF. CDR3 coding DNA: TGTGCCAGCAGTTTAATTAGGACTACTCAAGAGACCCAGTACTTC.

As for this clonotype: A much bigger clone sits one base away, suggesting this may be a read error. In DNA, the CDR3 is TGTACCAGCAGCTTATCCCGAGAGACCCAGTACTTC. Protein sequence: CTSSLSRETQYF. This sequence joins TRBV7-9 and TRBJ2-5; D ambiguous. The CDR3 runs 12 residues. Germline lookup yields CDR1 SEHNR and CDR2 FQNEAQ (reference sequence).

This clonotype was detected once. The chain employs TRBV6-2 or TRBV6-3 and TRBJ2-5; weak D call: TRBD1 (6 bases). Between the trimmed V and J ends, which lost 2 bases and 4 bases, there was a span of 11 bases. CDR3 size: 14 residues. CDR1 is MNHEY and CDR2 is SVGEGT in the germline V gene. CDR3 DNA sequence: TGTGCCAGCAGTTACCCAGGGGCCATAGAGACCCAGTACTTC. It specifies CASSYPGAIETQYF.

Only a few counts were recorded for this clonotype. V is TRBV4-1 and J is TRBJ2-1; possibly TRBD1 or TRBD2 for D (6 bases each). This CDR3 contains 17 residues. Germline CDR1 is MGHRA and CDR2 is YSYEKL. Trimming left V 4 bases short and J 2 bases short, with 18 bases between. The CDR3 here is CASSPVGGRSAYNEQFF. CDR3 DNA: TGCGCCAGCAGCCCTGTAGGGGGGCGGTCGGCCTACAATGAGCAGTTCTTC.

The chain couples TRBV28 to TRBJ2-6; TRBD1 matches at 10 bases. The V segment lost 5 bases and the J segment 10 bases; nucleotides outside the gene matches: 11. The CDR3 is 16 residues long. Per germline, CDR1 MDHEN and CDR2 SYDVKM. The CDR3 region has the DNA TGTGCCAGCAGTCCCAGGACAGGGGGGATGATGAACGTCCTGACTTTC. Its protein is CASSPRTGGMMNVLTF.

The chain carries TRBV20-1 and TRBJ1-1, with D hard to call. The CDR3 contains 13 residues. The V end lost 3 bases, the J end lost 3 bases, and 11 bases lay between the germline ends. Germline V CDR1 and CDR2: DFQATT, SNEGSKA (reference sequence). The CDR3 region is CSARILGDTEAFF. CDR3 DNA: TGCAGTGCTAGGATCCTCGGGGACACTGAAGCTTTCTTT.

About this clonotype: Possible read error: a much larger clone is one base away. The CDR3: CASWDPNYGYTF. Written as DNA, the CDR3 is TGTGCCAGTTGGGACCCCAACTATGGCTACACCTTC. The rearrangement joins TRBV12-3 or TRBV12-4 to TRBJ1-2; D is perhaps TRBD1 (5 bases). Trimming left V 9 bases short and J 2 bases short, with 10 bases between. The CDR3 length is 12 residues.

The J gene is TRBJ2-1, the V gene TRBV4-2; D is perhaps TRBD2 (5 bases). Germline values: CDR1 LGHNA, CDR2 YNFKEQ. This CDR3 has 14 amino acids. Trimming cost V 1 base and J 8 bases, with 12 bases left between them. CDR3 sequence: CASSQGRGSDEQFF. Here the CDR3 DNA reads TGTGCCAGCAGCCAAGGTAGAGGGAGCGATGAGCAGTTCTTC.

The CDR3 region has the DNA TGCGCCAGCAGCTTGGCCGACCTACCGAGCTACGAGCAGTACTTC. Translation: CASSLADLPSYEQYF. The V and J genes are TRBV5-1 and TRBJ2-7; D unclear. The CDR3 sequence is 15 residues long. Trimming pared 0 bases from V and 3 bases from J, leaving 13 bases between. CDR1 and CDR2 (germline): SGHRS, YFSETQ.

This clonotype was recorded at least ten times. The chain couples TRBV4-3 to TRBJ2-7; D might be TRBD1 or TRBD2, each matching 5 bases. Germline-derived CDR1 and CDR2 are LGHNA and YSLEER. This CDR3 is 17 amino acids long. Trimming cost V 0 bases and J 0 bases, with 15 bases left between them. The CDR3 loop is CASSQDPNGGFSYEQYF. CDR3 sequence (DNA): TGCGCCAGCAGCCAAGATCCGAATGGGGGATTCTCCTACGAGCAGTACTTC.

This chain connects TRBV6-2 or TRBV6-3 to TRBJ2-1, with TRBD2 matching 13 bases. V lost 8 bases to trimming and J lost 8 bases; unmatched junction nucleotides: 15. The germline gives CDR1 MNHEY, CDR2 SVGEGT. The CDR3 sequence is 17 residues long. As DNA, the CDR3 is TGTGCCAGCGAAGATACTACTAGCGGGAGGGCCGTAGATGAGCAGTTCTTC. This translates into CASEDTTSGRAVDEQFF.

The CDR3 sequence is CTSSLRGLAGGSTDTQYF. CDR3 sequence (DNA): TGTACCAGCAGCCTTAGGGGACTAGCGGGGGGTAGCACAGATACGCAGTATTTT. The V call is TRBV7-2, the J call TRBJ2-3; the match to TRBD2 covers 15 bases. The CDR3 covers 18 residues. Germline trimming cut 5 bases from V and 0 bases from J; bases unmatched to any gene: 6. Germline assignment: CDR1 SGHTA and CDR2 FQGNSA.

This clonotype was seen a single time. The chain employs TRBV7-2 and TRBJ2-7; 7 nucleotides line up with TRBD2. The CDR3 covers 16 residues. Looked up from germline, CDR1 is SGHTA and CDR2 is FQGNSA. Trimming removed 0 bases from V and 1 base from J; junction bases left unmatched: 6. CDR3 DNA sequence: TGTGCCAGCAGCTTAGCTGCCGCTAGCGGATCCTACGAGCAGTACTTC. This translates into CASSLAAASGSYEQYF. Full variable domain (rest looked up from reference TRBV7-2 and TRBJ2-7): GAGVSQSPSNKVTEKGKDVELRCDPISGHTALYWYRQSLGQGLEFLIYFQGNSAPDKSGLPSDRFSAERTGGSVSTLTIQRTQQEDSAVYLCASSLAAASGSYEQYFGPGTRLTVT.

The chain carries TRBV6-1 and TRBJ1-2; D uncertain. Germline CDR1 MNHNS, CDR2 SASEGT. The length of the CDR3 is 15 residues. V was trimmed by 4 bases and J by 6 bases, leaving 18 bases between them. The CDR3 DNA reads TGTGCCAGCAGTGGAGCGGACGGACCGGGCCATGGCTACACCTTC. Its protein product is CASSGADGPGHGYTF.

The V and J genes are TRBV7-2 and TRBJ1-5; 11 bases align to TRBD1. V lost 4 bases, J lost 0 bases, and 5 bases stayed unmatched. The CDR3 runs to 17 residues. Germline values: CDR1 SGHTA, CDR2 FQGNSA. The chain's CDR3 is CASSSGTGGISNQPQHF. The CDR3 nucleotides read TGTGCCAGCAGCTCAGGGACAGGGGGAATTAGCAATCAGCCCCAGCATTTT.

The genes are TRBV27 and TRBJ2-7; the match to TRBD2 covers 8 bases. With V trimmed by 7 bases and J by 7 bases, 18 bases remained unmatched. Germline loops: CDR1 MNHEY, CDR2 SMNVEV (reference sequence). The CDR3 is made up of 16 amino acids. CDR3 protein: CASTTGTREFVREQYF. CDR3 DNA sequence: TGTGCCAGCACTACCGGGACTAGGGAATTTGTGCGGGAGCAGTACTTC.

The genes are TRBV2 and TRBJ1-1; no clear D. Germline values: CDR1 SNHLY, CDR2 FYNNEI. Trimming left V 3 bases short and J 5 bases short, with 10 bases between. The CDR3 runs to 13 residues. CDR3 DNA sequence: TGTGCCAGCAGTGACCCCCGGGCTACTGAAGCTTTCTTT. Protein product: CASSDPRATEAFF.

The chain uses TRBV5-1 and TRBJ2-3, with 13 bases lining up with TRBD2. Germline V gene sequence: CDR1 SGHRS, CDR2 YFSETQ. This CDR3 is built from 15 residues. Trimming took 5 bases from V and 5 from J; bases not matched to a gene: 5. As DNA, the CDR3 is TGCGCCAGCAGGGAACTAGCGGGGGGGCAAGATACGCAGTATTTT. It codes for CASRELAGGQDTQYF.

This clonotype was picked up a small number of times. This chain connects TRBV10-3 to TRBJ2-2; the D gene is possibly TRBD1 (6 bases). CDR1 and CDR2 (germline): ENHRY, SYGVKD. V was clipped by 2 bases and J by 4 bases, with 8 bases between them. The CDR3 is made up of 14 amino acids. The CDR3 DNA is TGTGCCATCAGTGAGACAGGGTTCACCGGGGAGCTGTTTTTT. As protein: CAISETGFTGELFF.

This chain uses TRBV6-1 with TRBJ2-3; TRBD1 aligns across 9 bases. CDR3 size: 13 residues. Germline-derived CDR1 and CDR2 are MNHNS and SASEGT. The J segment lost 3 bases and the V segment lost 10 bases, leaving 5 bases of the junction unmatched. The CDR3 protein is CAIYRGPTDTQYF. The CDR3 region has the DNA TGTGCCATCTACAGGGGGCCTACAGATACGCAGTATTTT.

This chain connects TRBV20-1 to TRBJ2-1, with D possibly called TRBD1 or TRBD2 (6 bases each). Germline CDR1 DFQATT, CDR2 SNEGSKA (reference sequence). The CDR3 contains 15 residues. Trimming left V 6 bases short and J 5 bases short, with 20 bases between. CDR3 protein: CSAETTRGKNNEQFF. The CDR3 DNA reads as TGCAGTGCCGAGACGACTAGGGGGAAGAACAATGAGCAGTTCTTC.

The chain uses TRBV7-9 and TRBJ2-1; D unclear. Looked up from germline, CDR1 is SEHNR and CDR2 is FQNEAQ (reference sequence). V was cut by 5 bases and J by 0 bases, with 11 bases left in between. The CDR3 spans 15 residues. The CDR3 DNA is TGTGCCAGCAGCCCCCCATATAGCTCCTACAATGAGCAGTTCTTC. This codes for CASSPPYSSYNEQFF.

This chain links TRBV27 with TRBJ2-3; 7 nucleotides agree with TRBD1. Per the germline V gene, CDR1 is MNHEY and CDR2 is SMNVEV (reference sequence). J was trimmed by 6 bases and V by 4 bases; bases with no gene match: 7. The length of the CDR3 is 14 residues. Here the CDR3 reads CASSSQGWVDTQYF. The DNA for the CDR3 is TGTGCCAGCAGTTCACAGGGGTGGGTTGATACGCAGTATTTT.

In this sample, this clonotype turned up a few times. V gene TRBV6-5 combines with J gene TRBJ2-4; TRBD1 is a possible D gene (6 bases). This CDR3 has 16 amino acids. Germline CDR1 MNHEY, CDR2 SVGAGI. Trimming left V 6 bases short and J 3 bases short, with 18 bases between. The CDR3 region is CASRPQTVRGKNIQYF. The DNA for the CDR3 is TGTGCCAGCAGGCCCCAGACGGTCAGGGGCAAAAACATTCAGTACTTC.